This T cell receptor (beta chain) was documented in a study of blood T cell repertoires in COVID-19. Study summary: Acute-phase and convalescent COVID-19 samples originated in the United States, Italy and Spain. T cells, B-cell-depleted T cells, or PBMCs provided the cDNA or gDNA that served as material.

Per the original methods: Amplification of reference gene primers provided the estimated nucleated cell counts. Using immunoSEQ multiplex PCR, the repertoire was profiled, and TCRdb retains in-frame clones only, with some absent. V, J and clone size are those of that table, while D and trimming were read from the DNA. The sample carries around 170,000 clones, 88% recorded once. This CDR3 has 15 residues. Germline values: CDR1 LGHDT, CDR2 YNNKEL (reference sequence). V was pared by 0 bases and J by 6 bases, with 11 bases between. The V and J genes are TRBV3-1 (or the pseudogene TRBV3-2) and TRBJ1-4; maybe TRBD1 (5 bases). This sequence originates from a man aged 55-75 years with acute or convalescent COVID-19. The sequenced material came from peripheral blood. The CDR3 DNA follows: TGTGCCAGCAGCCAAGATGGACAAGGATATGAAAAACTGTTTTTT. This translates into CASSQDGQGYEKLFF.